Given below is one T cell receptor beta chain in context. Germline lookup yields CDR1 GTSNPN and CDR2 SVGIG (reference sequence). The trim removed 3 bases at V and 3 bases at J, leaving 3 bases unmatched. CDR3 size: 14 residues. TCRdb's table, derived via immunoSEQ multiplex PCR, lists solely in-frame clones and lacks some. The table has around 170,000 clones, 90% seen once. The data were obtained in a study of blood T cell repertoires in COVID-19. The sequenced sample was peripheral blood. The V and J genes are TRBV30 and TRBJ2-2, with 8 positions matching TRBD1. The sequence came from a man aged 50 to 59 with acute or convalescent COVID-19. CDR3 loop: CAWRVQGDTGELFF. The DNA of the CDR3 is TGTGCCTGGAGGGTACAGGGGGACACCGGGGAGCTGTTTTTT.